Listed here are 19 T cell receptor beta chains from one sample, sequenced in a study of blood T cells in healthy people across ages. The authors ran a second PCR of about 7 to 11 cycles using a sample-barcoded 5' primer and a J-beta primer mix. Via MiXCR, TCRdb re-called the 5' RACE reads, giving one row per CDR3 protein. Of about 1.8 million distinct CDR3 sequences in the sample, about 50% were seen once. Sequencing used blood. The receptors stem from a woman aged 40-49 years in good health.

The chain carries TRBV24-1 and TRBJ2-5, with D tentatively TRBD1 or TRBD2 (5 bases each). CDR1 and CDR2 (germline): KGHDR, SFDVKD. V was clipped by 3 bases and J by 11 bases, with 18 bases between them. The length of the CDR3 is 14 residues. DNA for the CDR3: TGTGCCACCAGTGATGCTCAGGGAGACGATGAGCAGTACTTC. Residues: CATSDAQGDDEQYF.

Comment on this clonotype: A much larger clone is a single base away; this may be a read error. This rearrangement joins TRBV10-3 to TRBJ2-5; D not resolved. The germline V gene has CDR1 ENHRY and CDR2 SYGVKD. The CDR3 sequence is 11 residues long. The CDR3 loop reads CVIRGQETQYF. The CDR3 bases are TGTGTCATCCGCGGACAAGAGACCCAGTACTTC.

On this clonotype: The junction differs from germline at one of its ends, possibly a read error. The chain employs TRBV29-1 and TRBJ2-4; TRBD2 is a possible D gene (5 bases). The CDR3 spans 12 residues. Per germline, CDR1 SQVTM and CDR2 ANQGSEA. This chain's CDR3 is CSVPDGKNIRYF. CDR3 coding DNA: TGCAGCGTCCCGGACGGGAAAAACATTCGGTACTTC.

A few counts support this clonotype. The chain links TRBV7-9 to TRBJ2-4; D is undetermined. The V and J ends lost 4 bases and 0 bases respectively, with 19 bases between them. The CDR3 runs to 18 residues. CDR1 and CDR2 from the germline V gene are SEHNR and FQNEAQ (reference sequence). The CDR3 DNA follows: TGTGCCAGCAGCTCCCCAAACCTTGGCGAAGAAGCCAAAAACATTCAGTACTTC. Translated: CASSSPNLGEEAKNIQYF.

There are a few counts of this clonotype. The rearrangement joins TRBV6-6 to TRBJ1-2, with D possibly matching TRBD1 (5 bases). V gave up 4 bases and J gave up 1 base, with 16 bases separating them. The CDR3 sequence is 16 residues long. Germline lookup yields CDR1 MNHNY and CDR2 SVGAGI (reference sequence). CDR3 sequence reads: CASSSKDRPFNYGYTF. CDR3 in DNA: TGTGCCAGCAGTTCCAAAGACAGACCTTTTAACTATGGCTACACCTTC.

The gene calls are TRBV3-1 and TRBJ2-1, with no clear D. The end of the DNA fits TRBJ2-7 better, so the J call may be wrong. Germline-derived CDR1 and CDR2 are LGHDT and YNNKEL (reference sequence). The CDR3 is 13 residues long. The CDR3: CASKALGYNEQYF. CDR3 coding DNA: TGTGCCAGCAAGGCCCTCGGGTACAATGAGCAGTACTTC.

This clonotype came up a few times. V usage is TRBV7-2 and J usage is TRBJ2-5; the match to TRBD2 covers 10 bases. The germline V gene encodes CDR1 SGHTA and CDR2 FQGNSA. V was clipped by 3 bases and J by 5 bases; unmatched bases: 3. CDR3 length equals 14 residues. In nucleotides, the CDR3 is TGTGCCAGCAGCTTTCCGGGACTAGCGGAGACCCAGTACTTC. It is translated as CASSFPGLAETQYF.

The chain uses TRBV9 and TRBJ2-3; 12 positions agree with TRBD2. The CDR3 loop spans 17 amino acids. Looked up from germline, CDR1 is SGDLS and CDR2 is YYNGEE. Trimming took 0 bases from V and 6 from J; bases not matched to a gene: 8. The CDR3, as DNA: TGTGCCAGCAGCGTAGACGCTAGCGGGGGGGCATTGGATACGCAGTATTTT. It specifies CASSVDASGGALDTQYF.

V is TRBV9 and J is TRBJ2-7; D may be TRBD1 (5 bases). This CDR3 region has 14 residues. The V and J ends lost 4 bases and 3 bases respectively, with 14 bases between them. The V gene's germline CDR1 is SGDLS and CDR2 YYNGEE. The CDR3 DNA follows: TGTGCCAGCAGCTACCGTGACAGCGACTACGAGCAGTACTTC. This encodes CASSYRDSDYEQYF.

V gene TRBV12-3 or TRBV12-4 combines with J gene TRBJ2-1; D is uncertain. The CDR3 runs 13 residues. CDR3 region: CVISTKNYNEQFF. The DNA for the CDR3 is TGTGTCATATCAACCAAAAACTACAATGAGCAGTTCTTC.

Only one count was recorded for this clonotype. The chain recombines TRBV12-3 or TRBV12-4 with TRBJ2-5; unclear D gene. The DNA matches TRBJ2-7 better at its end, which makes the J call doubtful. There are 14 residues in the CDR3. The CDR3 spells CASSPGTTGREQYF. In DNA form, the CDR3 reads TGTGCCAGCAGTCCCGGAACAACGGGTCGCGAGCAGTACTTC.

The chain employs TRBV11-1 and TRBJ2-7; D may be TRBD1 (6 bases). This CDR3 is 13 amino acids long. Looked up from germline, CDR1 is SGHAT and CDR2 is FQDESV (reference sequence). V was pared by 10 bases and J by 2 bases, with 15 bases between. CDR3 protein: CATQGIFPYEQYF. Here the CDR3 DNA reads TGTGCCACGCAGGGGATCTTTCCCTACGAGCAGTACTTC.

The gene calls are TRBV5-1 and TRBJ2-1; TRBD1 matches at 7 bases. Trimming cost V 0 bases and J 8 bases; bases outside gene matches: 8. This CDR3 comprises 15 residues. Germline values: CDR1 SGHRS, CDR2 YFSETQ. In DNA, the CDR3 is TGCGCCAGCAGCTTGGCTGGTGGTCAGGGGGATGAGCAGTTCTTC. It codes for CASSLAGGQGDEQFF. Complete variable domain (other parts from reference TRBV5-1 and TRBJ2-1): KAGVTQTPRYLIKTRGQQVTLSCSPISGHRSVSWYQQTPGQGLQFLFEYFSETQRNKGNFPGRFSGRQFSNSRSEMNVSTLELGDSALYLCASSLAGGQGDEQFFGPGTRLTVL.

V usage is TRBV20-1 and J usage is TRBJ2-5; TRBD2 matches 8 bases. TRBJ2-7 matches the DNA end more closely, so the J call is doubtful. Looked up from germline, CDR1 is DFQATT and CDR2 is SNEGSKA (reference sequence). The CDR3 has 13 residues. CDR3 residues: CSAIGTRSDEQYV. The CDR3 DNA sequence: TGCAGTGCTATCGGGACTAGAAGCGACGAGCAGTACGTC.

The chain carries TRBV27 and TRBJ2-7, with 7 bases matching TRBD2. The CDR3 has 18 amino acids. Germline CDR1 reads MNHEY; CDR2 reads SMNVEV (reference sequence). The V and J ends lost 1 base and 3 bases, in that order; junction bases with no gene match: 15. For the CDR3, the DNA is TGTGCCAGCAGTTTATACTCCGGCGCACGGGGGGATTACTACGAGCAGTACTTC. Translating gives CASSLYSGARGDYYEQYF.

This clonotype was counted between two and nine times. The chain carries TRBV2 and TRBJ2-7; the D is unclear. V was pared by 5 bases and J by 5 bases, with 10 bases between. Germline CDR1 reads SNHLY; CDR2 reads FYNNEI. This CDR3 is 12 amino acids long. This chain's CDR3 is CASSLRENEQYF. Written as DNA, the CDR3 is TGTGCCAGCAGTTTACGAGAAAACGAGCAGTACTTC.

This chain joins TRBV27 and TRBJ1-2; tentatively, D is TRBD1 (5 bases). This CDR3 comprises 17 residues. CDR1 and CDR2 (germline): MNHEY, SMNVEV (reference sequence). V lost 6 bases to trimming and J lost 1 base, with 21 bases between them. DNA of the CDR3: TGTGCCAGCAGAACTTTTCTCCGGGACGGTTATAACTATGGCTACACCTTC. Encoded protein: CASRTFLRDGYNYGYTF.

With respect to this clonotype: A junction boundary mismatches the germline segment, possibly from a read error. The chain employs TRBV7-9 and TRBJ2-1; 7 nucleotides align to TRBD2. Germline assignment: CDR1 SEHNR and CDR2 FQNEAQ (reference sequence). The CDR3 totals 13 residues. The chain's CDR3 is CAISLEAGNEQFF. As DNA, the CDR3 is TGTGCCATCAGCTTAGAAGCGGGGAATGAGCAGTTCTTC.

This clonotype was seen a handful of times. The junction shows a germline mismatch at one end, possibly a read error. The chain employs TRBV9 and TRBJ2-3, with 10 positions matching TRBD2. CDR1 is SGDLS, CDR2 YYNGEE, per germline. The CDR3 loop spans 17 amino acids. The CDR3 loop is CACSVSPRLAGPDTQYF. The CDR3 DNA is TGTGCCTGCAGCGTATCTCCCCGACTAGCGGGTCCCGATACGCAGTATTTT. Combining the CDR3 with reference TRBV9 and TRBJ2-3 gives the whole variable domain DSGVTQTPKHLITATGQRVTLRCSPRSGDLSVYWYQQSLDQGLQFLIQYYNGEERAKGNILERFSAQQFPDLHSELNLSSLELGDSALYFCACSVSPRLAGPDTQYFGPGTRLTVL.